The present TCR beta chain was sequenced within a study of blood T cell repertoires in COVID-19. Method: immunoSEQ multiplex PCR; TCRdb's copy keeps in-frame clones and lacks some. The repertoire holds 150,000 to 200,000 clones, with over 80% as singletons. CDR1 is SGDLS, CDR2 YYNGEE, per germline. V lost 3 bases and J 7 bases, leaving 8 bases between the germline ends. The CDR3 runs to 12 residues. Specimen: peripheral blood. The chain carries TRBV9 and TRBJ2-1; possibly TRBD2 for D (5 bases). This receptor was obtained from a woman aged 70-85 years with COVID-19, enrolled during active disease. CDR3 region: CASSATRNEQFF. The CDR3 DNA follows: TGTGCCAGCAGCGCAACTAGGAATGAGCAGTTCTTC. Full variable domain (rest looked up from reference TRBV9 and TRBJ2-1): DSGVTQTPKHLITATGQRVTLRCSPRSGDLSVYWYQQSLDQGLQFLIQYYNGEERAKGNILERFSAQQFPDLHSELNLSSLELGDSALYFCASSATRNEQFFGPGTRLTVL.